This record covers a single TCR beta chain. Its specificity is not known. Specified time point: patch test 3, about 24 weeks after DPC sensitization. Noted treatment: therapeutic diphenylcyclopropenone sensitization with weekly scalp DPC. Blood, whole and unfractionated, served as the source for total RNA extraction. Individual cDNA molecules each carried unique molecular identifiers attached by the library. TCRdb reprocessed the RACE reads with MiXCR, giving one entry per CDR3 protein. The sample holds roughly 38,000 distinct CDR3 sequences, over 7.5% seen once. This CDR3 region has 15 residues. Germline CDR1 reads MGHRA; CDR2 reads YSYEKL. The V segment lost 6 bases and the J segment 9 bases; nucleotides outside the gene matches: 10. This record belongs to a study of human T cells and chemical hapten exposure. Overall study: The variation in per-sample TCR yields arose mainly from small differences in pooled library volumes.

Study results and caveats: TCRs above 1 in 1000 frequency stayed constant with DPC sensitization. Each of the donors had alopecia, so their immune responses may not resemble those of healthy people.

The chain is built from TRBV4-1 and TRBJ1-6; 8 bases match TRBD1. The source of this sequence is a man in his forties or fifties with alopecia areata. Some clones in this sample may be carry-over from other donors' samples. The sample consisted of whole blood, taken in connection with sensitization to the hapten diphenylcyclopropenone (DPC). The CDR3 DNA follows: TGCGCCAGCAGTCCAGGTGGACAGGGACTTTCACCCCTCCACTTT. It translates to CASSPGGQGLSPLHF.